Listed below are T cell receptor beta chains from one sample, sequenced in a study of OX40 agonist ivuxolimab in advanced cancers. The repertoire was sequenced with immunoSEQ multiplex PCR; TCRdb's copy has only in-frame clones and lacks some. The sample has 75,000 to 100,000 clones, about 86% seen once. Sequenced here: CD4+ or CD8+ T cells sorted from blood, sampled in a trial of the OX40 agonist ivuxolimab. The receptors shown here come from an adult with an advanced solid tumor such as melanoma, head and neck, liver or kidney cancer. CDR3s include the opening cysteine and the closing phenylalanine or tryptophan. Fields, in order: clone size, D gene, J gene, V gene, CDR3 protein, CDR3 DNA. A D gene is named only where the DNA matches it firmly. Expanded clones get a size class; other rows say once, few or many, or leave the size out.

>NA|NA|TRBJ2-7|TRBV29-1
CSVEDGSTMGTYEQYF
TGCAGCGTTGAAGACGGGTCTACGATGGGGACCTACGAGCAGTACTTC
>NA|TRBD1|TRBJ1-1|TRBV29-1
CSVDPTDRVRAEAFF
TGCAGCGTTGACCCTACGGACAGGGTAAGGGCTGAAGCTTTCTTT
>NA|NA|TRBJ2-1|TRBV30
CAWSVTGVYNEQFF
TGTGCCTGGAGTGTAACGGGAGTCTACAATGAGCAGTTCTTC
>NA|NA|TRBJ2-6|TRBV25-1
CASTPGAGVWGANVLTF
TGTGCCAGCACCCCCGGGGCAGGGGTATGGGGGGCCAACGTCCTGACTTTC
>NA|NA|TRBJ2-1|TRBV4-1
CASSHTTGPHEQFF
TGCGCCAGCAGCCATACGACAGGCCCCCATGAGCAGTTCTTC
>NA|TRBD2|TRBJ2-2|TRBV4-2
CASSLRGLAGGYMNTGELFF
TGTGCCAGCAGCCTGAGGGGACTAGCGGGAGGGTATATGAACACCGGGGAGCTGTTTTTT
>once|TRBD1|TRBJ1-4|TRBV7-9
CASSLGQGGEKLFF
TGTGCCAGCAGCTTAGGACAGGGAGGAGAAAAACTGTTTTTT
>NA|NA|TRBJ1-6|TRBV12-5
CASGLVLRESYNSPLHF
TGTGCTAGTGGTTTGGTACTAAGGGAGTCTTATAATTCACCCCTCCACTTT
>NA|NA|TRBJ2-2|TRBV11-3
CASSLGAGRGQGTGELFF
TGTGCCAGCAGCTTAGGCGCCGGCCGAGGGCAGGGCACCGGGGAGCTGTTTTTT
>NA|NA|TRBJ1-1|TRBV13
CASSFLGGALNTEAFF
TGTGCCAGCAGCTTCTTGGGGGGGGCCTTGAACACTGAAGCTTTCTTT
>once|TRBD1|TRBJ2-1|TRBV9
CASSVRTGISYNEQFF
TGTGCCAGCAGCGTTCGGACAGGGATAAGCTACAATGAGCAGTTCTTC
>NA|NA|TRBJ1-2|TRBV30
CAWSVYSGGANYGYTF
TGTGCCTGGAGTGTATACTCGGGGGGAGCTAACTATGGCTACACCTTC
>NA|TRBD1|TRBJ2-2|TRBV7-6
CASSWGQPNTGELFF
TGTGCCAGCAGCTGGGGACAGCCGAACACCGGGGAGCTGTTTTTT
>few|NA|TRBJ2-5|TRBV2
CASSAGTHKETQYF
TGTGCCAGCAGTGCCGGGACCCACAAAGAGACCCAGTACTTC
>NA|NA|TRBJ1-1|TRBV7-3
CASSFQSGDGTEAFF
TGTGCCAGCAGCTTTCAATCAGGGGACGGCACTGAAGCTTTCTTT
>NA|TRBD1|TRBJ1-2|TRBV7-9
CASSYDRAYGYTF
TGTGCCAGCAGCTACGACAGGGCCTATGGCTACACCTTC
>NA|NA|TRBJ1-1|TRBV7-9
CASSHPFTGRFTEAFF
TGTGCCAGCAGCCACCCTTTTACAGGGAGGTTCACTGAAGCTTTCTTT